This is a list of T cell receptor beta chains from one sample in a study of cytomegalovirus exposure and HLA in healthy donors. The method was immunoSEQ multiplex PCR; TCRdb's version includes in-frame clones alone and lacks a portion of them. Of over 100,000 clones detected, about 95% appear once; the ten largest clones hold 0.89%. The sequencing sample was made of PBMCs. These receptors originate from a young woman in good health and CMV-seronegative. The CDR3 runs from the conserved cysteine through the conserved F or W. Each record gives: D gene, J gene, V gene, clone size, CDR3 DNA, CDR3 protein. A D gene is named only where the DNA matches it firmly. For some rows the clone size is stated as once, few or many, or as a class when expanded; others skip it.

d_gene: .
j_gene: TRBJ1-2
v_gene: TRBV28
abundance: once
CDR3nt: TGTGCCAGCAAATTGGCGGGGAACTATGGCTACACCTTC
CDR3aa: CASKLAGNYGYTF

d_gene: TRBD2
j_gene: TRBJ2-1
v_gene: TRBV27
abundance: .
CDR3nt: TGTGCCAGCAGTTTAAGACTAGCGGGGAGAGATGATGAGCAGTTCTTC
CDR3aa: CASSLRLAGRDDEQFF

d_gene: .
j_gene: TRBJ2-5
v_gene: TRBV13
abundance: .
CDR3nt: TGTGCCAGCAGGACGCAGGGTCAGGGACAAGAGACCCAGTACTTC
CDR3aa: CASRTQGQGQETQYF

d_gene: .
j_gene: TRBJ2-3
v_gene: TRBV27
abundance: .
CDR3nt: TGTGCCAGCAGTTTATCGCCTCAGGGTAGCACAGATACGCAGTATTTT
CDR3aa: CASSLSPQGSTDTQYF

d_gene: TRBD1
j_gene: TRBJ1-2
v_gene: TRBV5-1
abundance: .
CDR3nt: TGCGCCAGCAGGGCTAGCCCGACAGGGCTCGGAGGTGGCTATGGCTACACCTTC
CDR3aa: CASRASPTGLGGGYGYTF

d_gene: .
j_gene: TRBJ1-6
v_gene: TRBV19
abundance: .
CDR3nt: TGTGCCAGTAGTCCCTTAGGGGCCTATAATTCACCCCTCCACTTT
CDR3aa: CASSPLGAYNSPLHF

d_gene: .
j_gene: TRBJ1-2
v_gene: TRBV4-3
abundance: .
CDR3nt: TGCGCCAGCAGCCAAGACAGGATTAACTATGGCTACACCTTC
CDR3aa: CASSQDRINYGYTF

d_gene: .
j_gene: TRBJ1-1
v_gene: TRBV5-4
abundance: .
CDR3nt: TGTGCCAGCAGCCTGCCCCAGGGGAACACTGAAGCTTTCTTT
CDR3aa: CASSLPQGNTEAFF

d_gene: .
j_gene: TRBJ2-1
v_gene: TRBV19
abundance: .
CDR3nt: TGTGCCAGTAGTACTGTAGCGGTGAACAATGAGCAGTTCTTC
CDR3aa: CASSTVAVNNEQFF

d_gene: TRBD1
j_gene: TRBJ1-2
v_gene: TRBV29-1
abundance: .
CDR3nt: TGCAGCGTCCGGGACAGGGGTTTTGGCTACACCTTC
CDR3aa: CSVRDRGFGYTF

d_gene: TRBD1
j_gene: TRBJ1-5
v_gene: TRBV7-6
abundance: .
CDR3nt: TGTGCCAGCAGCGAAACAGGGGGAAGGCCCCAGCATTTT
CDR3aa: CASSETGGRPQHF

d_gene: .
j_gene: TRBJ1-1
v_gene: TRBV18
abundance: .
CDR3nt: TGTGCCAGCTCACCCCAAGTCGGGTACACTGAAGCTTTCTTT
CDR3aa: CASSPQVGYTEAFF

d_gene: .
j_gene: TRBJ1-2
v_gene: TRBV18
abundance: .
CDR3nt: TGTGCCAGCTCACAGGACAGAGACTATGGCTACACCTTC
CDR3aa: CASSQDRDYGYTF

d_gene: .
j_gene: TRBJ2-1
v_gene: TRBV6-4
abundance: .
CDR3nt: TGTGCCAGCAGTGACTCGGCCGAAGGGCGGGCCAATGAGCAGTTCTTC
CDR3aa: CASSDSAEGRANEQFF

d_gene: TRBD2
j_gene: TRBJ2-1
v_gene: TRBV7-3
abundance: .
CDR3nt: TGTGCCAGCAGCTTGAAGAGGACTAGCGGGGGCCCTTCCTACAATGAGCAGTTCTTC
CDR3aa: CASSLKRTSGGPSYNEQFF

d_gene: .
j_gene: TRBJ2-1
v_gene: TRBV29-1
abundance: .
CDR3nt: TGCAGCGTTGAAGGGAACCGGGACACGGCCTACAATGAGCAGTTCTTC
CDR3aa: CSVEGNRDTAYNEQFF

d_gene: .
j_gene: TRBJ2-1
v_gene: TRBV7-8
abundance: .
CDR3nt: TGTGCCAGCAGCTCCGGTCAGGGAAATGAGCAGTTCTTC
CDR3aa: CASSSGQGNEQFF

d_gene: .
j_gene: TRBJ1-1
v_gene: TRBV7-9
abundance: once
CDR3nt: TGTGCCAGCAGCTTAGCGCTTCTAAACACTGAAGCTTTCTTT
CDR3aa: CASSLALLNTEAFF

d_gene: TRBD1
j_gene: TRBJ1-4
v_gene: TRBV14
abundance: .
CDR3nt: TGTGCCAGCAGCCAACCCGGGACAGGGGGCGATAAACTGTTTTTT
CDR3aa: CASSQPGTGGDKLFF

d_gene: .
j_gene: TRBJ2-7
v_gene: TRBV18
abundance: once
CDR3nt: TGTGCCAGCACCGCGGTGGGGGCTAGGGACGAGCAGTACTTC
CDR3aa: CASTAVGARDEQYF

d_gene: .
j_gene: TRBJ2-7
v_gene: TRBV19
abundance: .
CDR3nt: TGTGCCAGTAGTAAAGGACGTCAGGGTCCCACGGGCTCCTACGAGCAGTACTTC
CDR3aa: CASSKGRQGPTGSYEQYF

d_gene: .
j_gene: TRBJ2-1
v_gene: TRBV6-5
abundance: .
CDR3nt: TGTGCCAGCAGTCAGCAGGGCGAGCAGTTCTTC
CDR3aa: CASSQQGEQFF

d_gene: .
j_gene: TRBJ2-5
v_gene: TRBV29-1
abundance: .
CDR3nt: TGCAGCGTCGGCCGACAGAACCAAGAGACCCAGTACTTC
CDR3aa: CSVGRQNQETQYF

d_gene: .
j_gene: TRBJ2-3
v_gene: TRBV4-3
abundance: .
CDR3nt: TGCGCCAGCAGCCAAGAGGCCGGAGTAGACTCCACAGATACGCAGTATTTT
CDR3aa: CASSQEAGVDSTDTQYF

d_gene: .
j_gene: TRBJ2-5
v_gene: TRBV2
abundance: .
CDR3nt: TGTGCCAGCAGTGGGGGGACGGAATATGCGGGACAGCAAGAGACCCAGTACTTC
CDR3aa: CASSGGTEYAGQQETQYF

d_gene: TRBD1
j_gene: TRBJ2-7
v_gene: TRBV10-2
abundance: .
CDR3nt: TGCGCCAGCGGGACAGGCTACGAGCAGTACTTC
CDR3aa: CASGTGYEQYF

d_gene: .
j_gene: TRBJ1-2
v_gene: TRBV13
abundance: .
CDR3nt: TGTGCCAGCAGACCCCGACAGAATAACTATGGCTACACCTTC
CDR3aa: CASRPRQNNYGYTF

d_gene: TRBD2
j_gene: TRBJ2-7
v_gene: TRBV11-2
abundance: .
CDR3nt: TGTGCCAGCAGCTTAAGTAGCGGGACGGGCGAGCAGTACTTC
CDR3aa: CASSLSSGTGEQYF

d_gene: .
j_gene: TRBJ2-4
v_gene: TRBV11-3
abundance: .
CDR3nt: TGTGCCAGCAGCGCTACAGGCGAGCTTGTTTACTTC
CDR3aa: CASSATGELVYF

d_gene: TRBD1
j_gene: TRBJ2-5
v_gene: TRBV18
abundance: .
CDR3nt: TGTGCCAGCTCACCACCCGGGACAGGGAAAGAGACCCAGTACTTC
CDR3aa: CASSPPGTGKETQYF

d_gene: .
j_gene: TRBJ1-5
v_gene: TRBV7-6
abundance: .
CDR3nt: TGTGCCAGCAGCCCGACGCCGGGGACTACTCAGCCCCAGCATTTT
CDR3aa: CASSPTPGTTQPQHF

d_gene: .
j_gene: TRBJ1-2
v_gene: TRBV7-3
abundance: .
CDR3nt: TGTGCCAGCAGCTCCGACACGACAGGCTACACCTTC
CDR3aa: CASSSDTTGYTF

d_gene: .
j_gene: TRBJ1-3
v_gene: TRBV7-8
abundance: .
CDR3nt: TGTGCCAGCAGCTTAGCCCCTGCTGGAAACACCATATATTTT
CDR3aa: CASSLAPAGNTIYF

d_gene: TRBD2
j_gene: TRBJ2-7
v_gene: TRBV13
abundance: .
CDR3nt: TGTGCCAGCAGCGGCCAAACTAGCGCACTCTACGAGCAGTACTTC
CDR3aa: CASSGQTSALYEQYF

d_gene: TRBD2
j_gene: TRBJ2-4
v_gene: TRBV7-7
abundance: .
CDR3nt: TGTGCTAGCAGCTTTTTTCCAGCGGGAGGTTCTCGCTCCAAAAACATTCAGTACTTC
CDR3aa: CASSFFPAGGSRSKNIQYF

d_gene: TRBD1
j_gene: TRBJ2-3
v_gene: TRBV5-1
abundance: .
CDR3nt: TGCGCCAGCAGGGATGCCGGGACAGGGGGCTGGGATACGCAGTATTTT
CDR3aa: CASRDAGTGGWDTQYF

d_gene: TRBD1
j_gene: TRBJ1-3
v_gene: TRBV13
abundance: once
CDR3nt: TGTGCCAGCAGCTCTAGTCGTACGGGACAGGGAAACACCATATATTTT
CDR3aa: CASSSSRTGQGNTIYF

d_gene: .
j_gene: TRBJ1-1
v_gene: TRBV6-1
abundance: .
CDR3nt: TGTGCCAGCAGTACGGGAGGGTCAGGTGGGGCTTTCTTT
CDR3aa: CASSTGGSGGAFF

d_gene: .
j_gene: TRBJ1-5
v_gene: TRBV6-1
abundance: .
CDR3nt: TGTGCCAGCAGGGGTCAGGGGAGTCAGCCCCAGCATTTT
CDR3aa: CASRGQGSQPQHF

d_gene: .
j_gene: TRBJ1-3
v_gene: TRBV19
abundance: .
CDR3nt: TGTGCCAGTAGTACCACCAATCGGGGATGGAGCTCTGGAAACACCATATATTTT
CDR3aa: CASSTTNRGWSSGNTIYF

d_gene: .
j_gene: TRBJ1-2
v_gene: TRBV30
abundance: .
CDR3nt: TGTGCCTGGAGTGTTAATCAGGGGAATGGCTACACCTTC
CDR3aa: CAWSVNQGNGYTF

d_gene: TRBD1
j_gene: TRBJ1-2
v_gene: TRBV10-3
abundance: .
CDR3nt: TGTGCCATCAGTGGCCGGGACAGCTCTAACTATGGCTACACCTTC
CDR3aa: CAISGRDSSNYGYTF

d_gene: TRBD1
j_gene: TRBJ2-5
v_gene: TRBV7-6
abundance: .
CDR3nt: TGTGCCAGCAGCTTAGTTTTCCTCCAGGGGGACCAAGAGACCCAGTACTTC
CDR3aa: CASSLVFLQGDQETQYF

d_gene: .
j_gene: TRBJ1-5
v_gene: TRBV21-1
abundance: .
CDR3nt: TGTGCCAGCGGGGGGATCCCGGCGAGCAATCAGCCCCAGCATTTT
CDR3aa: CASGGIPASNQPQHF